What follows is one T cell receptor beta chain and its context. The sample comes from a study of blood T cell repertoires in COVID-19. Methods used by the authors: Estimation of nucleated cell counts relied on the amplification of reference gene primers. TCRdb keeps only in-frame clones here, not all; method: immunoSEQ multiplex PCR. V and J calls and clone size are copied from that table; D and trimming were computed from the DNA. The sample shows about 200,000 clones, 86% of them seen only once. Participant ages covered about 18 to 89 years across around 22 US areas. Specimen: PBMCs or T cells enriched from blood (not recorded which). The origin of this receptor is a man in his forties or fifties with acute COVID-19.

The CDR3 DNA sequence: TGTGCCAGCAGTCCTACCCCGGGACTAGCGGGACAAGAGACCCAGTACTTC. Translation: CASSPTPGLAGQETQYF. The chain is built from TRBV4-2 and TRBJ2-5; 13 bases line up with TRBD2. J gave up 2 bases and V 6 bases, and 9 bases lay outside the gene matches. The CDR3 runs to 17 residues. Germline CDR1 reads LGHNA; CDR2 reads YNFKEQ.